This is a list of T cell receptor beta chains from one sample in a study of blood T cell repertoires in COVID-19. Generated by immunoSEQ multiplex PCR, the TCRdb table keeps only in-frame clones and is missing some. The table records 200,000 or so clones, 88% of them present only once. The sample consisted of peripheral blood. These receptors were taken from a woman aged 55-69 years with acute or convalescent COVID-19. Each CDR3 is given with its conserved first and last residue. The order of the fields is CDR3 protein, CDR3 DNA, clone size, V gene, J gene, D gene. A D gene is named only where the DNA matches it firmly. Rows give clone size only sometimes, using once, few, many, or a class for an expanded clone.

cdr3_aa: CASFGQGKSPLHF
cdr3_nt: TGTGCCAGTTTTGGACAGGGGAAATCACCCCTCCACTTT
clone_size: .
v_call: TRBV2
j_call: TRBJ1-6
d_call: TRBD1

cdr3_aa: CASSTGQTLYEKLFF
cdr3_nt: TGTGCCAGTAGTACCGGACAGACCCTATATGAAAAACTGTTTTTT
clone_size: .
v_call: TRBV19
j_call: TRBJ1-4
d_call: .

cdr3_aa: CASGWTGVETQYF
cdr3_nt: TGTGCCAGCGGCTGGACAGGGGTGGAGACCCAGTACTTC
clone_size: once
v_call: TRBV11-2
j_call: TRBJ2-5
d_call: TRBD1

cdr3_aa: CATEFLKTGVAKNIQYF
cdr3_nt: TGTGCCACCGAGTTTCTAAAAACAGGAGTAGCCAAAAACATTCAGTACTTC
clone_size: .
v_call: TRBV28
j_call: TRBJ2-4
d_call: .

cdr3_aa: CASTPRDTRVRTEAFF
cdr3_nt: TGTGCCAGCACGCCGAGGGACACTCGGGTGAGGACTGAAGCTTTCTTT
clone_size: .
v_call: TRBV11-2
j_call: TRBJ1-1
d_call: .

cdr3_aa: CASSLGGGSYQETQYF
cdr3_nt: TGTGCCAGCAGCTTAGGTGGGGGGTCATACCAAGAGACCCAGTACTTC
clone_size: .
v_call: TRBV11-2
j_call: TRBJ2-5
d_call: .

cdr3_aa: CASSQVGTSGGRFTQYF
cdr3_nt: TGTGCCAGCAGCCAAGTGGGGACTAGCGGGGGGCGGTTTACGCAGTATTTT
clone_size: .
v_call: TRBV3-1/TRBV3-2
j_call: TRBJ2-3
d_call: TRBD2

cdr3_aa: CASSVDTSPVTDTQYF
cdr3_nt: TGTGCCAGCAGCGTGGATACTAGCCCAGTTACAGATACGCAGTATTTT
clone_size: .
v_call: TRBV9
j_call: TRBJ2-3
d_call: .

cdr3_aa: CATRGGGSSSYEQYF
cdr3_nt: TGTGCCACTCGCGGGGGCGGTAGCAGCTCCTACGAGCAGTACTTC
clone_size: .
v_call: TRBV28
j_call: TRBJ2-7
d_call: .

cdr3_aa: CASRSPGQGDLEQYF
cdr3_nt: TGTGCCAGTAGATCTCCGGGACAGGGGGATCTCGAGCAGTACTTC
clone_size: .
v_call: TRBV19
j_call: TRBJ2-7
d_call: TRBD1

cdr3_aa: CAISVEGGNTEAFF
cdr3_nt: TGTGCCATCAGTGTTGAGGGTGGGAACACTGAAGCTTTCTTT
clone_size: .
v_call: TRBV10-3
j_call: TRBJ1-1
d_call: .

cdr3_aa: CASSPGDRLSSYEQYF
cdr3_nt: TGTGCCAGCTCACCCGGGGACAGGCTTAGCTCCTACGAGCAGTACTTC
clone_size: .
v_call: TRBV18
j_call: TRBJ2-7
d_call: TRBD1

cdr3_aa: CASTPAGAVTDTQYF
cdr3_nt: TGTGCCAGCACCCCGGCGGGGGCCGTCACAGATACGCAGTATTTT
clone_size: .
v_call: TRBV18
j_call: TRBJ2-3
d_call: .

cdr3_aa: CASSSSGRRQETQYF
cdr3_nt: TGTGCCAGCAGCTCTAGCGGGAGAAGGCAAGAGACCCAGTACTTC
clone_size: .
v_call: TRBV7-8
j_call: TRBJ2-5
d_call: TRBD2

cdr3_aa: CASSDRYNEQFF
cdr3_nt: TGTGCCAGTTCCGACAGGTACAATGAGCAGTTCTTC
clone_size: .
v_call: TRBV11-3
j_call: TRBJ2-1
d_call: .

cdr3_aa: CASSYRQGSREQYF
cdr3_nt: TGTGCCAGCAGTTACAGGCAGGGGAGTCGGGAGCAGTACTTC
clone_size: many
v_call: TRBV6-6
j_call: TRBJ2-7
d_call: .

cdr3_aa: CASRPRRSSYNEQFF
cdr3_nt: TGTGCCAGCAGACCACGCCGGAGCTCCTACAATGAGCAGTTCTTC
clone_size: .
v_call: TRBV28
j_call: TRBJ2-1
d_call: .

cdr3_aa: CASSRTSGGAVTQYF
cdr3_nt: TGTGCCAGCAGTAGAACTAGCGGGGGGGCGGTTACGCAGTATTTT
clone_size: .
v_call: TRBV6-6
j_call: TRBJ2-3
d_call: TRBD2

cdr3_aa: CASSQGGTDNYGYTF
cdr3_nt: TGTGCCAGCAGCCAAGGGGGGACAGATAACTATGGCTACACCTTC
clone_size: .
v_call: TRBV14
j_call: TRBJ1-2
d_call: TRBD1

cdr3_aa: CASSPGINTEAFF
cdr3_nt: TGTGCCAGCAGCCCCGGTATTAACACTGAAGCTTTCTTT
clone_size: .
v_call: TRBV7-2
j_call: TRBJ1-1
d_call: .

cdr3_aa: CASKGQQNQPQHF
cdr3_nt: TGTGCCAGCAAAGGACAACAGAATCAGCCCCAGCATTTT
clone_size: .
v_call: TRBV2
j_call: TRBJ1-5
d_call: .

cdr3_aa: CASSMPLGGIATEAFF
cdr3_nt: TGCGCCAGCAGCATGCCCCTTGGGGGGATCGCCACTGAAGCTTTCTTT
clone_size: .
v_call: TRBV5-1
j_call: TRBJ1-1
d_call: .

cdr3_aa: CAISGQQETQYF
cdr3_nt: TGTGCCATCAGTGGGCAGCAAGAGACCCAGTACTTC
clone_size: .
v_call: TRBV10-3
j_call: TRBJ2-5
d_call: .

cdr3_aa: CASSIARGSSGNTIYF
cdr3_nt: TGTGCCAGTAGTATAGCCCGAGGAAGCTCTGGAAACACCATATATTTT
clone_size: once
v_call: TRBV19
j_call: TRBJ1-3
d_call: .

cdr3_aa: CASSPSGGKYNEQFF
cdr3_nt: TGTGCCAGCAGTCCGAGCGGGGGGAAGTACAATGAGCAGTTCTTC
clone_size: .
v_call: TRBV6-2/TRBV6-3
j_call: TRBJ2-1
d_call: TRBD2

cdr3_aa: CASSLLSRGDTEAFF
cdr3_nt: TGTGCCAGCAGCTTGCTTTCGCGCGGAGACACTGAAGCTTTCTTT
clone_size: .
v_call: TRBV5-4
j_call: TRBJ1-1
d_call: .

cdr3_aa: CASSLDPGSNYGYTF
cdr3_nt: TGTGCCAGCAGCTTAGACCCGGGATCTAACTATGGCTACACCTTC
clone_size: .
v_call: TRBV7-2
j_call: TRBJ1-2
d_call: .

cdr3_aa: CASVLSGQGIGGYTF
cdr3_nt: TGTGCCAGCGTTCTCTCCGGACAGGGGATAGGAGGCTACACCTTC
clone_size: .
v_call: TRBV2
j_call: TRBJ1-2
d_call: TRBD1

cdr3_aa: CASSLGTGLGEQYF
cdr3_nt: TGTGCCAGCAGCCTCGGGACAGGGTTGGGGGAGCAGTACTTC
clone_size: .
v_call: TRBV11-2
j_call: TRBJ2-7
d_call: TRBD1

cdr3_aa: CASSASGTQYLNEQFF
cdr3_nt: TGTGCCAGCAGCGCGTCCGGGACTCAGTACCTCAATGAGCAGTTCTTC
clone_size: once
v_call: TRBV7-2
j_call: TRBJ2-1
d_call: .

cdr3_aa: CASSLAQAGNTGELFF
cdr3_nt: TGTGCCAGCAGCTTAGCGCAGGCAGGAAACACCGGGGAGCTGTTTTTT
clone_size: .
v_call: TRBV7-6
j_call: TRBJ2-2
d_call: .

cdr3_aa: CASSLTGYGETQYF
cdr3_nt: TGTGCCAGCAGCTTAACAGGGTACGGGGAGACCCAGTACTTC
clone_size: .
v_call: TRBV7-2
j_call: TRBJ2-5
d_call: .

cdr3_aa: CAISGRDQNTEAFF
cdr3_nt: TGTGCCATCAGTGGGAGGGACCAGAACACTGAAGCTTTCTTT
clone_size: .
v_call: TRBV10-3
j_call: TRBJ1-1
d_call: .

cdr3_aa: CASSRQGSLNTEAFF
cdr3_nt: TGTGCCAGCAGCAGACAGGGTTCCCTTAACACTGAAGCTTTCTTT
clone_size: .
v_call: TRBV2
j_call: TRBJ1-1
d_call: TRBD1

cdr3_aa: CASSGWRLGGYTF
cdr3_nt: TGTGCCAGCAGCGGATGGAGGTTGGGTGGCTACACCTTC
clone_size: .
v_call: TRBV3-1/TRBV3-2
j_call: TRBJ1-2
d_call: .

cdr3_aa: CASSEQGAVGANVLTF
cdr3_nt: TGTGCCAGCAGTGAACAGGGGGCGGTTGGGGCCAACGTCCTGACTTTC
clone_size: .
v_call: TRBV6-1
j_call: TRBJ2-6
d_call: TRBD1

cdr3_aa: CASSHTPGMGTEAFF
cdr3_nt: TGTGCCAGCTCTCACACGCCGGGAATGGGCACTGAAGCTTTCTTT
clone_size: .
v_call: TRBV18
j_call: TRBJ1-1
d_call: .

cdr3_aa: CAWNTGGNQPQHF
cdr3_nt: TGTGCCTGGAACACAGGGGGCAATCAGCCCCAGCATTTT
clone_size: .
v_call: TRBV30
j_call: TRBJ1-5
d_call: TRBD1

cdr3_aa: CASSFLLAGSEQFF
cdr3_nt: TGTGCCAGCAGCTTTTTGCTAGCGGGGTCGGAGCAGTTCTTC
clone_size: .
v_call: TRBV11-2
j_call: TRBJ2-1
d_call: TRBD2

cdr3_aa: CASSLAGLMEGYTF
cdr3_nt: TGTGCCAGCAGCTTGGCGGGACTTATGGAGGGCTACACCTTC
clone_size: .
v_call: TRBV5-4
j_call: TRBJ1-2
d_call: .

cdr3_aa: CASRYWDRGIADNEKLFF
cdr3_nt: TGTGCCAGCAGATATTGGGACAGGGGCATCGCGGATAATGAAAAACTGTTTTTT
clone_size: .
v_call: TRBV2
j_call: TRBJ1-4
d_call: TRBD1

cdr3_aa: CATQQQEDSNQPQHF
cdr3_nt: TGTGCCACCCAGCAGCAGGAGGATAGCAATCAGCCCCAGCATTTT
clone_size: few
v_call: TRBV2
j_call: TRBJ1-5
d_call: .

cdr3_aa: CASSQDGAAQYF
cdr3_nt: TGCGCCAGCAGCCAAGATGGGGCGGCCCAGTACTTC
clone_size: .
v_call: TRBV4-1
j_call: TRBJ2-5
d_call: .

cdr3_aa: CASSSIGRDTNEQFF
cdr3_nt: TGCGCCAGCAGCTCAATCGGACGGGACACCAATGAGCAGTTCTTC
clone_size: .
v_call: TRBV5-1
j_call: TRBJ2-1
d_call: .

cdr3_aa: CASSEPYHSGDYEQYF
cdr3_nt: TGTGCCAGCAGTGAACCCTATCATTCCGGGGACTACGAGCAGTACTTC
clone_size: .
v_call: TRBV2
j_call: TRBJ2-7
d_call: .

cdr3_aa: CASRTPRDEKLFF
cdr3_nt: TGTGCCAGCAGGACCCCGAGGGATGAAAAACTGTTTTTT
clone_size: .
v_call: TRBV6-5
j_call: TRBJ1-4
d_call: .

cdr3_aa: CAWRDRGNEKLFF
cdr3_nt: TGTGCCTGGAGGGACAGGGGGAATGAAAAACTGTTTTTT
clone_size: .
v_call: TRBV30
j_call: TRBJ1-4
d_call: TRBD1

cdr3_aa: CASSLWQNYGYTF
cdr3_nt: TGTGCCAGCAGCTTATGGCAGAACTATGGCTACACCTTC
clone_size: .
v_call: TRBV7-9
j_call: TRBJ1-2
d_call: .

cdr3_aa: CASSYLIRGSYNEQFF
cdr3_nt: TGTGCCAGCAGTTACCTTATACGGGGCTCCTACAATGAGCAGTTCTTC
clone_size: .
v_call: TRBV6-6
j_call: TRBJ2-1
d_call: .

cdr3_aa: CATSDRSTGGTEAFF
cdr3_nt: TGTGCCACCAGTGATCGATCGACAGGCGGGACTGAAGCTTTCTTT
clone_size: .
v_call: TRBV24-1
j_call: TRBJ1-1
d_call: .

cdr3_aa: CATSRAGGSYEQYF
cdr3_nt: TGTGCCACCAGCAGAGCGGGCGGGAGCTACGAGCAGTACTTC
clone_size: .
v_call: TRBV15
j_call: TRBJ2-7
d_call: TRBD2

cdr3_aa: CASSLDSYNSPLHF
cdr3_nt: TGTGCCAGCAGCTTGGACAGTTATAATTCACCCCTCCACTTT
clone_size: .
v_call: TRBV7-9
j_call: TRBJ1-6
d_call: .

cdr3_aa: CASSPRTGGETQYF
cdr3_nt: TGTGCCAGCAGTCCTCGGACAGGCGGAGAGACCCAGTACTTC
clone_size: once
v_call: TRBV27
j_call: TRBJ2-5
d_call: TRBD1

cdr3_aa: CASSVGDRGYTGELFF
cdr3_nt: TGTGCCAGCAGCGTAGGGGACAGGGGTTACACCGGGGAGCTGTTTTTT
clone_size: .
v_call: TRBV9
j_call: TRBJ2-2
d_call: TRBD1

cdr3_aa: CASSKDRELAEQYF
cdr3_nt: TGCGCCAGCAGCAAGGACAGGGAGCTTGCCGAGCAGTACTTC
clone_size: .
v_call: TRBV5-1
j_call: TRBJ2-7
d_call: TRBD1

cdr3_aa: CASSQANWASGVNEQFF
cdr3_nt: TGTGCCAGCAGCCAAGCAAATTGGGCTAGCGGGGTCAATGAGCAGTTCTTC
clone_size: .
v_call: TRBV4-2
j_call: TRBJ2-1
d_call: TRBD2

cdr3_aa: CASSEIGQPNTEAFF
cdr3_nt: TGTGCCAGCAGTGAAATAGGACAGCCGAACACTGAAGCTTTCTTT
clone_size: .
v_call: TRBV25-1
j_call: TRBJ1-1
d_call: .

cdr3_aa: CASRAAGQGVYEQYF
cdr3_nt: TGCGCCAGCAGGGCGGCGGGACAGGGGGTCTACGAGCAGTACTTC
clone_size: few
v_call: TRBV5-1
j_call: TRBJ2-7
d_call: TRBD1

cdr3_aa: CASLSYRVGNTEAFF
cdr3_nt: TGTGCCAGTTTATCTTACAGGGTAGGGAACACTGAAGCTTTCTTT
clone_size: .
v_call: TRBV6-5
j_call: TRBJ1-1
d_call: .

cdr3_aa: CASSAGLMARGTEAFF
cdr3_nt: TGTGCCAGCAGCGCGGGACTGATGGCCAGGGGGACTGAAGCTTTCTTT
clone_size: .
v_call: TRBV9
j_call: TRBJ1-1
d_call: TRBD1